This T cell receptor beta chain originates from a study of OX40 agonist ivuxolimab in advanced cancers. For the study at large: The treatment was a fully human IgG2 OX40 agonist, ivuxolimab. Antecedent anti-PD-1, anti-PD-L1 or anti-CTLA-4 therapy was permissible, with 40% having received some. Whole-study findings and limits: Circulating CD4+ and CD8+ T cells showed clonal expansion by week 6 at 0.1 to 3.0 mg/kg.

Trimming cost V 2 bases and J 2 bases, with 12 bases left between them. CDR3 size: 15 residues. Per germline, CDR1 MDHEN and CDR2 SYDVKM. Details on this clone: Its antigen remains unknown.

Blood sampling was done at baseline, cycle 4 day 1, and cycle 7 day 1. Generated by immunoSEQ multiplex PCR, the TCRdb table keeps only in-frame clones and is missing some. The table records roughly 70,000 clones, 70% to 90% of them present only once. The sequence was obtained from an adult with an advanced solid tumor such as melanoma, head and neck, liver or kidney cancer. Source: CD4+ or CD8+ T cells sorted from blood, taken in a trial of the OX40 agonist ivuxolimab. The V gene is TRBV28, the J gene TRBJ2-5; D gene uncertain. The CDR3 is CASSLGSTLQETQYF. CDR3 DNA sequence: TGTGCCAGCAGTTTAGGGTCGACTTTACAAGAGACCCAGTACTTC.